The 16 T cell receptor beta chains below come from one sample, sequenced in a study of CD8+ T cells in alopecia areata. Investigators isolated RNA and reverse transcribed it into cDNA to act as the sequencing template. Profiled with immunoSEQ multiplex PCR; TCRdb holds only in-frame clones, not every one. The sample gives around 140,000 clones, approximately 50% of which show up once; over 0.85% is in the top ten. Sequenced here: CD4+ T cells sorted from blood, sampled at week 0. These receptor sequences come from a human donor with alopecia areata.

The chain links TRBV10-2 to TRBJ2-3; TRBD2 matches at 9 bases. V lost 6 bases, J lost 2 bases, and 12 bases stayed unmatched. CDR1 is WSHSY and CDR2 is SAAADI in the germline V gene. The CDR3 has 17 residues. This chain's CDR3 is CASSRGASGGSTDTQYF. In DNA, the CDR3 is TGCGCCAGCAGCCGCGGGGCCAGCGGGGGGTCCACAGATACGCAGTATTTT.

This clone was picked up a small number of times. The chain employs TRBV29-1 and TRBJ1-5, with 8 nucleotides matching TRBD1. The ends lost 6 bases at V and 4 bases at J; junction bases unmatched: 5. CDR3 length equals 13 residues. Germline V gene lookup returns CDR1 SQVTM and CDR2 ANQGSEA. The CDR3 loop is CSVQGQANQPQHF. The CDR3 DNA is TGCAGCGTCCAGGGACAGGCTAATCAGCCCCAGCATTTT.

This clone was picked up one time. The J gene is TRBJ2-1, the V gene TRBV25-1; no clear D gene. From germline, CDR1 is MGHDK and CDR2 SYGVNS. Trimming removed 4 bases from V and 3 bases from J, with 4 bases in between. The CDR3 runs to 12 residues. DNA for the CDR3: TGTGCCAGCAGTGGCAACTACAATGAGCAGTTCTTC. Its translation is CASSGNYNEQFF.

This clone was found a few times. The CDR3 nucleotides are TGTGCCAGCAGTTACTCGACCCCTAGACACTCCTACGAGCAGTACTTC. Translated: CASSYSTPRHSYEQYF. The V call is TRBV6-5, the J call TRBJ2-7; D unclear. Trimming removed 0 bases at V and 0 bases at J, with 12 bases between. Germline CDR1 reads MNHEY; CDR2 reads SVGAGI. This CDR3 contains 16 residues.

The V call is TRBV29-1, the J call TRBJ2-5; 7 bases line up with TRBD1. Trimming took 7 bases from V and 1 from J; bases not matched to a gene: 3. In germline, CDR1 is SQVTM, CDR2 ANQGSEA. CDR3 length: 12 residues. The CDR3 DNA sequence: TGCAGCGAACGACAGGGCCAAGAGACCCAGTACTTC. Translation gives CSERQGQETQYF.

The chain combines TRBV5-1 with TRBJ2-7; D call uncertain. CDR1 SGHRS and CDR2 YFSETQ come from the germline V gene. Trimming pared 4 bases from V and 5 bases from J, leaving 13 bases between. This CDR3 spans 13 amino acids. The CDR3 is CASSPSSAHEQYF. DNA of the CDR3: TGCGCCAGCAGCCCGTCCTCCGCGCACGAGCAGTACTTC.

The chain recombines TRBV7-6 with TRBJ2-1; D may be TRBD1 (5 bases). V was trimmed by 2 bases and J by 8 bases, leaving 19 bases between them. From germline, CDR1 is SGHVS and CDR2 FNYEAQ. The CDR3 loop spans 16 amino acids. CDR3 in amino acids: CASSLITGRLVDEQFF. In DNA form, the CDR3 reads TGTGCCAGCAGCTTAATCACAGGCCGTCTGGTCGATGAGCAGTTCTTC. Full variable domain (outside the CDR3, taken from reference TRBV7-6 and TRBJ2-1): GAGVSQSPRYKVTKRGQDVALRCDPISGHVSLYWYRQALGQGPEFLTYFNYEAQQDKSGLPNDRFSAERPEGSISTLTIQRTEQRDSAMYRCASSLITGRLVDEQFFGPGTRLTVL.

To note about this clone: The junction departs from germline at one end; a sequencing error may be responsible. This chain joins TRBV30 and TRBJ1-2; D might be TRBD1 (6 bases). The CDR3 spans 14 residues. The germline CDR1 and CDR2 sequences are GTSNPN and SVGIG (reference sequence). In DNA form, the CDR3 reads TGTGCCTGGACCAGACCGGGGGCTTGGTATGGCTGCACCTTC. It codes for CAWTRPGAWYGCTF.

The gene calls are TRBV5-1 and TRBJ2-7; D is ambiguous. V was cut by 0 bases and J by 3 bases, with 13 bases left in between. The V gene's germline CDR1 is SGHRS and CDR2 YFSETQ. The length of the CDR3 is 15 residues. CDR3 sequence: CASSLGPVANYEQYF. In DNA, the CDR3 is TGCGCCAGCAGCTTGGGTCCGGTAGCCAACTACGAGCAGTACTTC.

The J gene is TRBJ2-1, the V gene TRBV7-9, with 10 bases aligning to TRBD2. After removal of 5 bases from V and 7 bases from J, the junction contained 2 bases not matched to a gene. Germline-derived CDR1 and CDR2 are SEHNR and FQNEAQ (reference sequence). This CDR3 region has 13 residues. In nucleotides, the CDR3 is TGTGCCAGCAGCCAAGCGGGGGGGAATGAGCAGTTCTTC. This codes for CASSQAGGNEQFF.

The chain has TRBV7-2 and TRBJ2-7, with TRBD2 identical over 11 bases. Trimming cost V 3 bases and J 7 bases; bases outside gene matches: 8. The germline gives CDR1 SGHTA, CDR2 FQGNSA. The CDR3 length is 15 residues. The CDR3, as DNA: TGTGCCAGCAGCTTGGCGACTAGCGGGACGCTTGAGCAGTACTTC. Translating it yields CASSLATSGTLEQYF.

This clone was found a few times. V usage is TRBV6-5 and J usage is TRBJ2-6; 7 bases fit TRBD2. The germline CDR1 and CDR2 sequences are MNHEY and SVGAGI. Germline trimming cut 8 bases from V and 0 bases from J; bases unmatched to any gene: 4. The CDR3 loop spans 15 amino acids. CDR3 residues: CASGRGGSGANVLTF. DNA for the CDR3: TGTGCCAGCGGGAGGGGCGGCTCTGGGGCCAACGTCCTGACTTTC.

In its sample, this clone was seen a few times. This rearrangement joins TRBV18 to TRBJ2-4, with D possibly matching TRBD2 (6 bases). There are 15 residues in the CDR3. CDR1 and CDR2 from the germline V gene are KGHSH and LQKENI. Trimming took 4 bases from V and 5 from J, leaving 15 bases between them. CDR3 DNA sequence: TGTGCCAGCTCACAAGTCCCGGGAGTCGAAAACATTCAGTACTTC. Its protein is CASSQVPGVENIQYF.

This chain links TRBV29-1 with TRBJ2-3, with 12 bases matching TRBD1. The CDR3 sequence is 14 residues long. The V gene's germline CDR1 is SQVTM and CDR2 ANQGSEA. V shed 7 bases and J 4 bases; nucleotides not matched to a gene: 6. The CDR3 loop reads CSATGTGGADTQYF. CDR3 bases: TGCAGCGCAACCGGGACAGGGGGCGCAGATACGCAGTATTTT.

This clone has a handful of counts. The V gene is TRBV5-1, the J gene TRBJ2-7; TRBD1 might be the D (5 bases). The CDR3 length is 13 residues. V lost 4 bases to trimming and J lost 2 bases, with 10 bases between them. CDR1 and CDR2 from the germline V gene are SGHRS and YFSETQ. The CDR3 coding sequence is TGCGCCAGCAGCCAGACAGCAACCTACGAGCAGTACTTC. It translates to CASSQTATYEQYF.

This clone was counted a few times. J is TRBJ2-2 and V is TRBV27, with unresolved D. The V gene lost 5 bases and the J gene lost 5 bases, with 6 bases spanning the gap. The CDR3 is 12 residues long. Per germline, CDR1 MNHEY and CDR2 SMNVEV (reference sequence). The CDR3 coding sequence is TGTGCCAGCAGTGATTTTACCGGGGAGCTGTTTTTT. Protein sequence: CASSDFTGELFF.